The subject of this entry is one T cell receptor beta chain. This sample is drawn from a study of T cells in localized non-small cell lung cancer. Using immunoSEQ multiplex PCR, the repertoire was profiled, and TCRdb retains in-frame clones only, with some absent. The sample includes fewer than 60,000 clones, around 83% of them seen just once. Germline CDR1 is SGHTA and CDR2 is FQGNSA. The CDR3 extends over 17 amino acids. V was cut by 1 base and J by 0 bases, with 16 bases left in between. This specimen was peripheral blood, taken before any cancer treatment. The chain has TRBV7-2 and TRBJ2-7; possible D gene TRBD1, 6 bases. The receptor's source is a female donor of 60 years or more with stage II squamous cell lung carcinoma. CDR3: CASSLGVPGQTSYEQYF. The DNA of the CDR3 is TGTGCCAGCAGCTTAGGGGTCCCAGGACAGACCTCCTACGAGCAGTACTTC. Variable domain in full (rest from reference TRBV7-2 and TRBJ2-7): GAGVSQSPSNKVTEKGKDVELRCDPISGHTALYWYRQSLGQGLEFLIYFQGNSAPDKSGLPSDRFSAERTGGSVSTLTIQRTQQEDSAVYLCASSLGVPGQTSYEQYFGPGTRLTVT.